This T cell receptor (beta chain) was sequenced for a study of blood T cell repertoires in COVID-19 (TCRdb year 2020). Background for the entire study: Recovered participants in ImmuneRACE Cohort 3 were defined by two consecutive negative NP/OP PCR tests, clearance by a healthcare professional, or resolution of symptoms. Samples covering the acute and convalescent phases of COVID-19 were provided by collaborators in the United States, Italy and Spain. The prospective study material was composed of cDNA or gDNA derived from T cells, B-cell-depleted T cells, or PBMCs. Deeply sampled blood TCRbeta repertoires from subjects exposed to, actively infected with, or recovered from COVID-19 were included in the dataset. The repertoires were made available in a free public database intended to serve as a resource for research on the immune response to SARS-CoV-2. The samples were drawn from two sources: the first 160 participants of the ongoing ImmuneRACE study, and 1,000 to 1,500 subjects contributed by 6 global collaborators. Nearly every sample came with metadata listing a de-identified subject ID, COVID-19 status, age in years and sex. Where available, HLA class I and class II types were taken from metadata supplied by the sample provider and were not determined by assay-based typing.

V is cut by 4 bases and J by 8 bases, and the space between the germline ends is 17 bases. The germline V gene gives CDR1 as MDHEN and CDR2 as SYDVKM. The CDR3, cysteine through phenylalanine, is 15 amino acids long. The retained sequence is limited to the CDR3, 45 bases, with the frame set at the first base. This clone was observed a handful of times. There is no known antigen for this receptor. No qualities accompany the bases; no much larger clone lies one base away. The paper as a whole reports these results and caveats: The quantity of clinical and demographic metadata differed by source and by participant and was supplied without curation.

Participants in the prospective study were aged roughly 18 to 100 years, lived in about two dozen United States geographic areas, and enrolled through a virtual design. In the prospective study, participants were assigned to cohorts based on the clinical history participants reported in a screening survey and a study questionnaire. Mobile phlebotomists in the prospective study collected whole blood, serum and a nasopharyngeal or oropharyngeal swab from every participant. Over a roughly 2-month period, participants in the prospective study had the option of providing additional blood draws and questionnaires. Before DNA extraction, prospective study blood samples were shipped either frozen or at room temperature. TCRbeta CDR3 regions were amplified from genomic DNA using the immunoSEQ Assay, a bias-controlled multiplex PCR. As for the original processing: Nucleated cell counts per sample were estimated from amplification of reference gene primers within the assay. Sequence reads were collapsed and filtered to measure the absolute abundance of every unique TCRbeta CDR3 rearrangement. Productive Simpson clonality was computed per sample as the square root of Simpson's diversity index over productive rearrangements. Sourced from immuneACCESS, this table was stored by TCRdb with only in-frame sequences that have V and J called. A share of the clones is absent; for the studies checked, an unresolved V gene accounts for under half, and the remainder has no known explanation. V and J calls and clone size are those listed in that table; D and trimming were worked out from the DNA. For this sample there are 200,000 to 250,000 clones; 80% to 90% appear just once. Approximately 3.1% of the sample comes from the top ten.

The TCR sequence derives from a woman aged 45-59 years in a cohort exposed to, infected with or recovered from COVID-19 (not recorded which). Rearrangement joined TRBV28 to TRBJ1-4; TRBD1 is perhaps the D gene, given 5 matching bases. Material: PBMCs or T cells enriched from blood (not recorded which). The CDR3 region: CASSSPAREGEKLFF. At the DNA level, the sequence is TGTGCCAGCAGTTCCCCAGCCAGGGAGGGGGAAAAACTGTTTTTT.